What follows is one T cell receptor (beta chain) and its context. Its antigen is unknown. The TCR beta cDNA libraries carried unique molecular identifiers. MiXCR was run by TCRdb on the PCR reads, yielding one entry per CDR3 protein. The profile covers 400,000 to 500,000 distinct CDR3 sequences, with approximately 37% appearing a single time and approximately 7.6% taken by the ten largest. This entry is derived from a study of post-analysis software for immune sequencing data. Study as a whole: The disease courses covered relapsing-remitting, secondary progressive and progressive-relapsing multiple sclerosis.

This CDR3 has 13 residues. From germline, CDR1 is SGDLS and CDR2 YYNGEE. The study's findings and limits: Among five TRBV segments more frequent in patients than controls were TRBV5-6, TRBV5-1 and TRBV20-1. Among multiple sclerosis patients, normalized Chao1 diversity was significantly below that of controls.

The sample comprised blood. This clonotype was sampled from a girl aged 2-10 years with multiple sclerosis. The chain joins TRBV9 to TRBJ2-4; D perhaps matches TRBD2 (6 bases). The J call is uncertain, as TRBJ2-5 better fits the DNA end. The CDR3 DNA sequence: TGTGCCAGCAGCGGAGCGGGTAGGAAGACCCAGTACTTC. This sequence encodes CASSGAGRKTQYF.